One and the same sample provided the 4 T cell receptor beta chains below, sequenced in a study of T cells in Graves' hyperthyroidism and ophthalmopathy. There were TCR beta CDR3 regions amplified from RNA transcripts. Primed by the HTBI set, a first-round RT-PCR was run on the TCR CDR3. TCRdb re-called the multiplex PCR reads with MiXCR, one entry per CDR3 protein. The repertoire holds a few hundred thousand distinct CDR3 sequences, 15% to 18% seen once, with around 14% in the top ten. What was sequenced was blood. The receptors stem from a woman aged 18-29 years with Graves' hyperthyroidism.

At least ten counts were recorded for this clonotype. The gene calls are TRBV20-1 and TRBJ2-5, with D perhaps matching TRBD1 (6 bases). Trimming pared 3 bases from V and 5 bases from J, leaving 13 bases between. The CDR3 extends over 13 amino acids. Germline assignment: CDR1 DFQATT and CDR2 SNEGSKA (reference sequence). CDR3 protein: CSASRGSLETQYF. CDR3 DNA: TGCAGTGCTAGTAGGGGGTCACTCGAGACCCAGTACTTC.

The rearrangement links TRBV7-6 to TRBJ2-1; 7 bases are shared with TRBD1. V lost 5 bases, J lost 5 bases, and 12 bases stayed unmatched. This CDR3 contains 16 residues. Germline V gives CDR1 SGHVS, CDR2 FNYEAQ. The CDR3 nucleotides read TGTGCCAGCAGCATGTCGGGACAGCTGGGGCACAATGAGCAGTTCTTC. The encoded protein is CASSMSGQLGHNEQFF. Using reference TRBV7-6 and TRBJ2-1 for the parts outside the CDR3, the full variable domain is GAGVSQSPRYKVTKRGQDVALRCDPISGHVSLYWYRQALGQGPEFLTYFNYEAQQDKSGLPNDRFSAERPEGSISTLTIQRTEQRDSAMYRCASSMSGQLGHNEQFFGPGTRLTVL.

This clonotype has a count of ten or more. The chain recombines TRBV5-8 with TRBJ2-7; 13 positions match TRBD2. V lost 4 bases and J lost 3; bases outside the gene matches: 7. Germline CDR1 is SGHTS and CDR2 is YDEGEE. The CDR3 runs to 16 residues. CDR3 protein: CASSPTSGRGFYEQYF. In DNA form, the CDR3 reads TGTGCCAGCAGCCCAACTAGCGGGAGGGGGTTCTACGAGCAGTACTTC.

This clonotype showed up just a few times. The V and J genes are TRBV27 and TRBJ1-2; no firm D call. Trimming stripped 6 bases from V and 7 bases from J, with 21 bases between. CDR3 length: 15 amino acids. CDR1 is MNHEY and CDR2 is SMNVEV in the germline V gene (reference sequence). CDR3 DNA: TGTGCCAGCAGATCACTCAGCTACCCGGTGGGTGGCTACACCTTC. Translation gives CASRSLSYPVGGYTF.